These 17 T cell receptor beta chains came from one sample sequenced in a study of shared clonotypes between healthy human individuals. Naive-designated CD8 cells lacked CD45RO, were positively enriched for CCR7, and omitted terminally differentiated effector memory CD45RA+ cells. Assay used: immunoSEQ multiplex PCR; TCRdb lists only in-frame clones, some missing. The sample contains about 1,900,000 clones, just under 95% of which appear only once. The specimen sequenced was naive CD8+ T cells sorted from blood. The source of these receptors is a man between 18 and 29 years old in good health.

This rearrangement joins TRBV2 to TRBJ2-2, with D possibly being TRBD2 (6 bases). The CDR3 loop spans 14 amino acids. Trimming stripped 0 bases from V and 5 bases from J, with 7 bases between. Germline V gives CDR1 SNHLY, CDR2 FYNNEI. The CDR3 nucleotides read TGTGCCAGCAGTGAAGCGGAGGGGACCGGGGAGCTGTTTTTT. Protein sequence: CASSEAEGTGELFF.

V usage is TRBV25-1 and J usage is TRBJ2-5; 7 bases align to TRBD1. CDR1 MGHDK and CDR2 SYGVNS come from the germline V gene. J lost 4 bases, V lost 5 bases, and 1 base had no gene match. The CDR3 consists of 12 residues. CDR3 region: CASSYRGETQYF. The CDR3 DNA is TGTGCCAGCAGTTACAGGGGAGAGACCCAGTACTTC.

The chain uses TRBV6-5 and TRBJ2-2; D may correspond to TRBD1 or TRBD2 (5 bases each). The CDR3 totals 15 residues. Trimming shortened V by 7 bases and J by 9 bases, and 21 bases separated the two germline ends. CDR1 is MNHEY, CDR2 SVGAGI, per germline. In DNA, the CDR3 is TGTGCCAGCACCCAGGGCCTGGGGGAAGCCTGGGAGCTGTTTTTT. Translation gives CASTQGLGEAWELFF.

The chain uses TRBV7-9 and TRBJ2-3, with 8 bases that match TRBD1. The CDR3 loop spans 15 amino acids. J was trimmed by 4 bases and V by 5 bases; bases with no gene match: 8. Germline V gene lookup returns CDR1 SEHNR and CDR2 FQNEAQ (reference sequence). This CDR3 is CASSIVPGGADTQYF. The CDR3 nucleotides read TGTGCCAGCAGCATAGTACCAGGGGGCGCAGATACGCAGTATTTT.

This clone was seen only a few times. The gene calls are TRBV7-9 and TRBJ1-2; 7 bases fit TRBD1. The trim removed 4 bases at V and 5 bases at J, leaving 4 bases unmatched. Germline V gives CDR1 SEHNR, CDR2 FQNEAQ (reference sequence). The CDR3 covers 13 residues. CDR3 sequence reads: CASSWDSQYGYTF. DNA of the CDR3: TGTGCCAGCAGCTGGGACAGCCAATATGGCTACACCTTC. Full variable domain (rest looked up from reference TRBV7-9 and TRBJ1-2): DTGVSQNPRHKITKRGQNVTFRCDPISEHNRLYWYRQTLGQGPEFLTYFQNEAQLEKSRLLSDRFSAERPKGSFSTLEIQRTEQGDSAMYLCASSWDSQYGYTFGSGTRLTVV.

The chain employs TRBV30 and TRBJ2-5; D unresolved. Germline-derived CDR1 and CDR2 are GTSNPN and SVGIG (reference sequence). The length of the CDR3 is 12 residues. With 2 bases removed from V and 4 bases from J, the gap between germline ends came to 8 bases. The CDR3 sequence is CAWSQIGETQYF. The CDR3 nucleotides are TGTGCCTGGAGTCAAATTGGAGAGACCCAGTACTTC.

The chain carries TRBV9 and TRBJ2-3; TRBD2 matches 8 bases. Germline V gives CDR1 SGDLS, CDR2 YYNGEE. The trim removed 0 bases at V and 5 bases at J, leaving 5 bases unmatched. This CDR3 is built from 15 residues. The chain's CDR3 is CASSVEGLVGDTQYF. CDR3 in DNA: TGTGCCAGCAGCGTAGAGGGACTAGTGGGAGATACGCAGTATTTT.

V usage is TRBV6-5 and J usage is TRBJ1-1; maybe TRBD1 (5 bases). The CDR3 runs 14 residues. V lost 4 bases to trimming and J lost 0 bases, with 9 bases between them. Germline CDR1 reads MNHEY; CDR2 reads SVGAGI. The CDR3 bases are TGTGCCAGCAGTTCCCAGGGTATGAACACTGAAGCTTTCTTT. Its translation: CASSSQGMNTEAFF.

V usage is TRBV4-3 and J usage is TRBJ2-1; D might be TRBD2 (6 bases). Germline loops: CDR1 LGHNA, CDR2 YSLEER. The CDR3 contains 15 residues. Trimming left V 0 bases short and J 6 bases short, with 12 bases between. The CDR3 DNA sequence: TGCGCCAGCAGCCAAGAAGGGGACTCCATCAATGAGCAGTTCTTC. It specifies CASSQEGDSINEQFF.

This chain connects TRBV6-5 to TRBJ2-5; TRBD2 matches at 9 bases. CDR1 and CDR2 (germline): MNHEY, SVGAGI. This CDR3 is built from 16 residues. Trimming took 2 bases from V and 2 from J; bases not matched to a gene: 6. CDR3 in amino acids: CASSYHPSGVQETQYF. CDR3 DNA: TGTGCCAGCAGTTACCACCCTAGCGGGGTACAAGAGACCCAGTACTTC.

This clone was seen a single time. This chain joins TRBV6-1 and TRBJ1-3, with TRBD1 as a possible D gene (6 bases). Trimming took off 1 base at V and 7 bases at J, with 14 bases between the two ends. This CDR3 region has 15 residues. Germline values: CDR1 MNHNS, CDR2 SASEGT. CDR3 region: CASSEGGLSANTIYF. In DNA form, the CDR3 reads TGTGCCAGCAGTGAAGGGGGGCTCAGTGCGAACACCATATATTTT.

The rearrangement joins TRBV19 to TRBJ2-3, with TRBD2 identical over 11 bases. This CDR3 spans 16 amino acids. After removal of 4 bases from V and 4 bases from J, the junction contained 7 bases not matched to a gene. Germline V gene lookup returns CDR1 LNHDA and CDR2 SQIVND (reference sequence). CDR3 in DNA: TGTGCCAGTAGTACCTTAGCGGGGGGGAGGGCAGATACGCAGTATTTT. Its protein product is CASSTLAGGRADTQYF.

The chain carries TRBV5-1 and TRBJ2-1; 9 bases line up with TRBD1. Germline CDR1 and CDR2: SGHRS and YFSETQ. J was trimmed by 14 bases and V by 1 base; bases with no gene match: 10. The CDR3 has 14 residues. The DNA for the CDR3 is TGCGCCAGCAGCTTGTCCGGGACAGGGACGCAAGAGTTCTTC. Its protein product is CASSLSGTGTQEFF.

The genes are TRBV7-9 and TRBJ1-2; D is unresolved. The V end was cut by 4 bases, the J end by 5 bases, with 14 bases between. The germline gives CDR1 SEHNR, CDR2 FQNEAQ (reference sequence). The CDR3 runs to 14 residues. The chain's CDR3 is CASSSIAEGYGYTF. The CDR3, as DNA: TGTGCCAGCAGCTCCATCGCAGAGGGATATGGCTACACCTTC. Supplemented by reference TRBV7-9 and TRBJ1-2, the full variable domain reads DTGVSQNPRHKITKRGQNVTFRCDPISEHNRLYWYRQTLGQGPEFLTYFQNEAQLEKSRLLSDRFSAERPKGSFSTLEIQRTEQGDSAMYLCASSSIAEGYGYTFGSGTRLTVV.

About this clone itself: Other DNA variants within this sample encode the same CDR3. The J gene is TRBJ2-2, the V gene TRBV5-1, with D unclear. CDR3 size: 12 residues. Deletions cut 4 bases from V and 6 bases from J, with 7 bases between. Germline CDR1 reads SGHRS; CDR2 reads YFSETQ. CDR3 protein: CASSLVPGELFF. CDR3 nucleotides: TGCGCCAGCAGCCTCGTCCCCGGGGAGCTGTTTTTT.

The chain is built from TRBV6-6 and TRBJ1-2; 8 bases are a match to TRBD1. The CDR3 totals 16 residues. Germline values: CDR1 MNHNY, CDR2 SVGAGI (reference sequence). V trimming: 4 bases; J trimming: 2 bases; junction bases outside the gene matches: 9. This CDR3 is CASSSTGTGLNYGYTF. The CDR3 DNA sequence: TGTGCCAGCAGTTCTACCGGGACAGGTTTGAACTATGGCTACACCTTC.

This clone was observed a few times. The V and J genes are TRBV10-1 and TRBJ2-1, with 7 bases matching TRBD2. V lost 4 bases to trimming and J lost 7 bases; unmatched junction nucleotides: 7. This CDR3 spans 14 amino acids. Germline CDR1 reads WNHNN; CDR2 reads SYGVQD (reference sequence). The CDR3 sequence is CASSGRAGMNEQFF. The CDR3 DNA reads TGCGCCAGCAGTGGGAGAGCGGGAATGAATGAGCAGTTCTTC.